The following is a TCR beta chain sequence with its context. Germline assignment: CDR1 SGDLS and CDR2 YYNGEE. The trim removed 2 bases at V and 3 bases at J, leaving 5 bases unmatched. There are 14 residues in the CDR3. This specimen belongs to a study of regulatory T cells in long-lasting Graves disease. As to time point: newly diagnosed GD, antithyroid drugs for less than 3 months. Preparation of the TCR library used RNA extracted from PBMCs. For TCR beta, libraries came from iRepertoire HTBI primers and Arm-PCR of CDR3 regions. From the multiplex PCR reads, TCRdb called clonotypes with MiXCR, one entry per CDR3 protein. The data contain almost 450,000 distinct CDR3 sequences, about a sixth of them singletons. Another study also made use of these data, one on T cells in Graves' hyperthyroidism and ophthalmopathy. That paper adds: The definition of stable Graves' hyperthyroidism was no ophthalmopathy progression within 18 months. Most thyroid clonotypes with frequency above 0.001 were detected in blood. Stable hyperthyroidism and ophthalmopathy were separated using 13 V-J signatures.

The chain uses TRBV9 and TRBJ2-7; 7 bases are a match to TRBD1. The sample consisted of peripheral blood mononuclear cells (PBMCs), taken at new diagnosis, from a patient treated with antithyroid drugs. This sequence was found in a woman aged 25 to 39 with Graves disease. CDR3 nucleotide sequence: TGTGCCAGCAGCGTTGGACAGGAAAACTACGAGCAGTACTTC. It is translated as CASSVGQENYEQYF.